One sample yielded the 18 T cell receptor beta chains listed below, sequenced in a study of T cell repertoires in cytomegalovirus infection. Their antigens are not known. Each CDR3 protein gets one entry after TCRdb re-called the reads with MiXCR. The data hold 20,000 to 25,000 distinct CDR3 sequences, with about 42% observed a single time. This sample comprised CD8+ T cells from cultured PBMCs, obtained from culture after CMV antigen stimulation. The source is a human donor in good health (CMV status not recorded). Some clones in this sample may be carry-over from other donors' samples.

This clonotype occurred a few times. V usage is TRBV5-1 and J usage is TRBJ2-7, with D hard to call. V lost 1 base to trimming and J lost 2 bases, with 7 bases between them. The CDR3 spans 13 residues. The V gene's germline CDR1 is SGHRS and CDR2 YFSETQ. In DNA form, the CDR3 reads TGCGCCAGCAGCTTGTCAGACCCCTACGAGCAGTACTTC. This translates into CASSLSDPYEQYF. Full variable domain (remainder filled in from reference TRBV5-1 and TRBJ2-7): KAGVTQTPRYLIKTRGQQVTLSCSPISGHRSVSWYQQTPGQGLQFLFEYFSETQRNKGNFPGRFSGRQFSNSRSEMNVSTLELGDSALYLCASSLSDPYEQYFGPGTRLTVT.

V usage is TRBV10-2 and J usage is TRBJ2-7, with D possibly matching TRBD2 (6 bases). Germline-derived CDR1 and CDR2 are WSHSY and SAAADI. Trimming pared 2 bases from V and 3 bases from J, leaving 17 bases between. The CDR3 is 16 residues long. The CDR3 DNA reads TGCGCCAGCAGTGAGAGGTTACTAGCAAGAAACTACGAGCAGTACTTC. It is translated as CASSERLLARNYEQYF.

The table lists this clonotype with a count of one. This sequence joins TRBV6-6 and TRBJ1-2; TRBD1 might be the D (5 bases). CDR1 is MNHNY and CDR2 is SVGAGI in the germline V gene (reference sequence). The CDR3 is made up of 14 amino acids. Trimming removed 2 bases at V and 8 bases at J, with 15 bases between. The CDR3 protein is CASSYDGGKLGYTF. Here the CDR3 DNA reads TGTGCCAGCAGTTACGATGGGGGGAAGTTAGGCTACACCTTC.

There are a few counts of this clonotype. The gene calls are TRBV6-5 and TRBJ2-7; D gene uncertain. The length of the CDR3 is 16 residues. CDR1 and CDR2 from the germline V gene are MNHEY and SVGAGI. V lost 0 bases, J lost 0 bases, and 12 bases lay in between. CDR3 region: CASSYSQTQSSYEQYF. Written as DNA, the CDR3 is TGTGCCAGCAGTTACTCCCAGACCCAAAGCTCCTACGAGCAGTACTTC.

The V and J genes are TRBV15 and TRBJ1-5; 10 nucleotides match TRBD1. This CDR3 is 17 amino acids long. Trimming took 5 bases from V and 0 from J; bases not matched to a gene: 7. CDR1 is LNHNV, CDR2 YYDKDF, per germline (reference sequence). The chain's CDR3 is CATSSGTGDLSNQPQHF. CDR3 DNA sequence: TGTGCCACCAGCTCGGGGACAGGGGACCTTAGCAATCAGCCCCAGCATTTT.

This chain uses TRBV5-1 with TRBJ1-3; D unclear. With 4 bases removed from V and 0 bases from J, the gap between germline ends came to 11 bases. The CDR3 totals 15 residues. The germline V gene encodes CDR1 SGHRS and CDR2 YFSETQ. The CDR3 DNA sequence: TGCGCCAGCAGCCCGGAGGGTCTCTCTGGAAACACCATATATTTT. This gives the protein CASSPEGLSGNTIYF.

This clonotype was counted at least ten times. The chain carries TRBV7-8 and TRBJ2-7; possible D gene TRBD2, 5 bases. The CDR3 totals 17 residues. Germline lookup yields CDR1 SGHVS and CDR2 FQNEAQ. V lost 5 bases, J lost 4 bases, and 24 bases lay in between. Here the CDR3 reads CASSHPWGVRAGYEQYF. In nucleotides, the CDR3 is TGTGCCAGCAGCCACCCTTGGGGAGTAAGGGCCGGGTACGAGCAGTACTTC. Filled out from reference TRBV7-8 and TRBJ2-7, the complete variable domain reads GAGVSQSPRYKVAKRGQDVALRCDPISGHVSLFWYQQALGQGPEFLTYFQNEAQLDKSGLPSDRFFAERPEGSVSTLKIQRTQQEDSAVYLCASSHPWGVRAGYEQYFGPGTRLTVT.

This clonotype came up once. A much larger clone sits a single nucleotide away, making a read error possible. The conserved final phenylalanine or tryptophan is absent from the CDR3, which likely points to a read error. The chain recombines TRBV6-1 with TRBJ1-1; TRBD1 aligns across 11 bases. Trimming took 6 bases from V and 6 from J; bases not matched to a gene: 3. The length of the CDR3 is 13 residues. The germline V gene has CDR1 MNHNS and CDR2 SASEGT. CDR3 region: CASRGQGVSEAFL. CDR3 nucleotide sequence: TGTGCCAGCAGGGGACAGGGGGTATCTGAAGCTTTCTTA.

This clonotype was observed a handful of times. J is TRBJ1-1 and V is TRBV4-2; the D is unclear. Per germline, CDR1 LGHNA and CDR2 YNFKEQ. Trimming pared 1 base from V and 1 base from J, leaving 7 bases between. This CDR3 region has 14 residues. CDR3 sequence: CASSQAPGNTEAFF. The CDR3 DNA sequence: TGTGCCAGCAGCCAAGCTCCAGGGAACACTGAAGCTTTCTTT.

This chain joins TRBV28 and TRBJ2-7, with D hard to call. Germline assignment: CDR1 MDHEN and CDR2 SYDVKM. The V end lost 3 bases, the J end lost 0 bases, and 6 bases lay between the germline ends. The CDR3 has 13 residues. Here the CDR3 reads CASSFSSSYEQYF. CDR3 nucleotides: TGTGCCAGCAGTTTTAGCAGCTCCTACGAGCAGTACTTC.

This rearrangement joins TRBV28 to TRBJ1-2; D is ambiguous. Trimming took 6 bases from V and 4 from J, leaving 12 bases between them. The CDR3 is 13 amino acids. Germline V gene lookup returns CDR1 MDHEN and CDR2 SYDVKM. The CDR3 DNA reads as TGTGCCAGCAGCCGGAAACCGGGCTATGGCTACACCTTC. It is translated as CASSRKPGYGYTF.

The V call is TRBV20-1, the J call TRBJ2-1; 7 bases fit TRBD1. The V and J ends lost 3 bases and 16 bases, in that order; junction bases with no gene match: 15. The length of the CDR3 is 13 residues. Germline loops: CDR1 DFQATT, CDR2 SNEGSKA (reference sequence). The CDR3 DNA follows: TGCAGTGCTAGGGATGACAGGACAGGAATTCGATTCTTC. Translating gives CSARDDRTGIRFF.

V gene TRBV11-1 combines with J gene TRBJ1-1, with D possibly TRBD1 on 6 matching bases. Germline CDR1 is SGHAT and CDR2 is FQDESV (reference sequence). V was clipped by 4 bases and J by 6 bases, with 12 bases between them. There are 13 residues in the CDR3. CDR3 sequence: CASSSGTFPEAFF. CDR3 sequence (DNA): TGTGCCAGCAGCTCCGGGACATTCCCTGAAGCTTTCTTT.

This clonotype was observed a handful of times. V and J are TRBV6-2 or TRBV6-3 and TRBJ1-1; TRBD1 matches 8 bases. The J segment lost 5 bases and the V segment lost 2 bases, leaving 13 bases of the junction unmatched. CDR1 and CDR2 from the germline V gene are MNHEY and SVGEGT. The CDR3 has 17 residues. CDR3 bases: TGTGCCAGCAGTTACGAACCTTGGGCAGGGGGCCGAACTGAAGCTTTCTTT. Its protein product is CASSYEPWAGGRTEAFF.

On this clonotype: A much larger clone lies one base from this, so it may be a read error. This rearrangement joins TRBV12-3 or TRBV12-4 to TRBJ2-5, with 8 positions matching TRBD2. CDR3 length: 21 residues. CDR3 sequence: CVSSFALVELAGTKPQETQYF. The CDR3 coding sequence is TGTGTCAGCAGTTTTGCCCTCGTGGAGTTAGCGGGGACTAAACCCCAAGAGACCCAGTACTTC.

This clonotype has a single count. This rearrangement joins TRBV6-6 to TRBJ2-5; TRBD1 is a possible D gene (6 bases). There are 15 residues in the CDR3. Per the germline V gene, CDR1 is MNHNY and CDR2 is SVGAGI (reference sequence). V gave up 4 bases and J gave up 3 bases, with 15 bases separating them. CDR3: CASSFSGVVKETQYF. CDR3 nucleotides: TGTGCCAGCAGTTTTTCAGGGGTAGTGAAAGAGACCCAGTACTTC.

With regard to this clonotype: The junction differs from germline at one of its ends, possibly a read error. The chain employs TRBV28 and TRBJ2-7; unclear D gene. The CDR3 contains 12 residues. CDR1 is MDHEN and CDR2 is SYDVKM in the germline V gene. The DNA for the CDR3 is TGTGCCAGCAGTTTGTTCTCCAACGAGCAGTACTTC. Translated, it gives CASSLFSNEQYF.

CDR3 amino acids: CASSQGQGLLGANVLTF. The CDR3 nucleotides are TGTGCCAGCAGCCAGGGACAGGGTTTGCTCGGGGCCAACGTCCTGACTTTC. J is TRBJ2-6 and V is TRBV5-5, with 9 bases fitting TRBD1. Germline CDR1 and CDR2: SGHKS and YYEKEE (reference sequence). V shed 4 bases, J shed 4 bases, and the junction held 9 bases outside the gene matches. CDR3 size: 17 residues.